The subject of this entry is one TCR beta chain. Its antigen is not known. This entry is derived from a study of regulatory T cells in long-lasting Graves disease. The overall study: Prior antithyroid drug treatment in newly diagnosed Graves' patients lasted under 3 months. Whole-study findings and limits: Sample size, which was small, may have reduced accuracy. Persistent patients had more shared public clonotypes (under 3,000) than new patients (approximately 920).

Time point denoted: newly diagnosed GD, antithyroid drugs for less than 3 months. PBMCs provided the RNA from which the TCR library was made. CDR3 size: 13 residues. V gave up 6 bases and J gave up 7 bases, with 13 bases separating them. CDR1 WNHNN and CDR2 SYGVQD come from the germline V gene (reference sequence). Investigators prepared the TCR beta libraries by applying iRepertoire HTBI primers and Arm-PCR of CDR3 regions. TCRdb used MiXCR to reprocess the multiplex PCR reads, holding one entry per CDR3 protein. The table includes 300,000 to 450,000 distinct CDR3 sequences, around 15% detected once.

The V call is TRBV10-1, the J call TRBJ1-5; D may be TRBD1 (5 bases). This clonotype was sampled from a female donor with Graves disease. The sample was peripheral blood mononuclear cells (PBMCs), taken at new diagnosis, from a patient treated with antithyroid drugs. The CDR3 nucleotides read TGCGCCAGCAGAGTCAGGGTAAGACAGCCCCAGCATTTT. This translates into CASRVRVRQPQHF.